A selection of T cell receptor beta chains follows, all from one sample in a study of T cells in Graves' hyperthyroidism and ophthalmopathy. TCRdb independently ran MiXCR on the multiplex PCR reads; one entry per CDR3 protein. The sample lists hundreds of thousands of distinct CDR3 sequences; approximately 15% were seen once. Sequenced input: blood. The source is a woman aged 25-40 years with Graves' hyperthyroidism. Both conserved end residues are trimmed from each CDR3.

J gene: TRBJ1-1; V gene: TRBV19; CDR3 protein: ASSPQWGSSEAF
J gene: TRBJ2-1; V gene: TRBV27; CDR3 protein: ASSSQGKLAGGNEQF
J gene: TRBJ2-1; V gene: TRBV12-3/TRBV12-4; CDR3 protein: ASSEWAAVGDEQF
J gene: TRBJ2-1; V gene: TRBV7-8; CDR3 protein: ASSLNGGRAVNEQF
J gene: TRBJ2-4; V gene: TRBV11-1; CDR3 protein: ASSLGTSSNIQY
J gene: TRBJ2-7; V gene: TRBV28; CDR3 protein: ASRSALQYSSSYEQY
J gene: TRBJ2-3; V gene: TRBV19; CDR3 protein: ASQTGPLTDTQY
J gene: TRBJ2-1; V gene: TRBV20-1; CDR3 protein: SARDLRLAANEQF
J gene: TRBJ1-1; V gene: TRBV2; CDR3 protein: ASSEDRQAF
J gene: TRBJ2-3; V gene: TRBV11-2; CDR3 protein: ASSLQGADTQY
J gene: TRBJ1-1; V gene: TRBV29-1; CDR3 protein: SARTGGLNTEAF
J gene: TRBJ1-3; V gene: TRBV19; CDR3 protein: ASSPTRFDTIY
J gene: TRBJ2-3; V gene: TRBV28; CDR3 protein: ASSEGNADTQY
J gene: TRBJ1-5; V gene: TRBV2; CDR3 protein: ASRAGRDNQPQH
J gene: TRBJ2-7; V gene: TRBV19; CDR3 protein: ASSRTSRDEQY
J gene: TRBJ2-2; V gene: TRBV29-1; CDR3 protein: SVEFRNTGELF
J gene: TRBJ1-1; V gene: TRBV7-3; CDR3 protein: ASSSSPKTVNTEAF
J gene: TRBJ2-3; V gene: TRBV20-1; CDR3 protein: SASGGNWVDTQY
J gene: TRBJ2-1; V gene: TRBV19; CDR3 protein: ASSRPSVTYNEQF
J gene: TRBJ2-7; V gene: TRBV20-1; CDR3 protein: SARFRTEGGEQY
J gene: TRBJ2-2; V gene: TRBV3-1; CDR3 protein: ASSQDRGDTTGELF
J gene: TRBJ2-7; V gene: TRBV20-1; CDR3 protein: SASQAPYEQY
J gene: TRBJ2-1; V gene: TRBV27; CDR3 protein: ASSLGMPPNEQF
J gene: TRBJ1-2; V gene: TRBV20-1; CDR3 protein: SARGKGVGGYT
J gene: TRBJ1-3; V gene: TRBV6-1; CDR3 protein: ASSENQPASGNTIY
J gene: TRBJ2-3; V gene: TRBV19; CDR3 protein: ASSIGDTQY
J gene: TRBJ2-3; V gene: TRBV7-9; CDR3 protein: ASSRTGQGDTQY
J gene: TRBJ2-4; V gene: TRBV10-2; CDR3 protein: ASTLDGDKNIQY
J gene: TRBJ1-1; V gene: TRBV7-9; CDR3 protein: ASSHSGNTEAF
J gene: TRBJ2-2; V gene: TRBV5-1; CDR3 protein: ASRRTGDNTGELF
J gene: TRBJ1-4; V gene: TRBV7-8; CDR3 protein: ASSYRTGGEKLF
J gene: TRBJ2-1; V gene: TRBV15; CDR3 protein: ATSRTLYNEQF
J gene: TRBJ1-5; V gene: TRBV10-3; CDR3 protein: ATTDRVGQPQH
J gene: TRBJ2-3; V gene: TRBV15; CDR3 protein: ATSRDRGADTQY
J gene: TRBJ2-6; V gene: TRBV4-3; CDR3 protein: ASSQDRASGANVLT
J gene: TRBJ2-3; V gene: TRBV2; CDR3 protein: ASSPDRATDTQY
J gene: TRBJ1-6; V gene: TRBV7-9; CDR3 protein: ASSLPGGSPLH
J gene: TRBJ1-2; V gene: TRBV6-1; CDR3 protein: ASSEWGNYGYT
J gene: TRBJ2-4; V gene: TRBV15; CDR3 protein: ATSSDLSGIQY
J gene: TRBJ1-5; V gene: TRBV12-3/TRBV12-4; CDR3 protein: ASNPTGASQPQH
J gene: TRBJ2-7; V gene: TRBV28; CDR3 protein: ASSLVLAGVRTYEQY